This T cell receptor (beta chain) was captured by sequencing in a study of blood T cell repertoires in COVID-19. Across the study: Nucleic acid was either cDNA or gDNA, and it came from T cells, B-cell-depleted T cells, or PBMCs.

Assay used: immunoSEQ multiplex PCR; TCRdb lists only in-frame clones, some missing. The sample holds around 170,000 clones; roughly 85% are singletons and the top ten take roughly 9%. CDR1 SNHLY and CDR2 FYNNEI come from the germline V gene. The CDR3 consists of 15 residues. The germline V and J ends were trimmed by 3 bases and 3 bases, with 14 bases remaining between them. Each participant's cohort was designated according to participant-reported clinical history. Cohort 3 recovery required two negative PCRs, clearance, or symptom resolution. This TCR was sampled from a woman aged 18-29 years who had recovered from COVID-19. The V gene is TRBV2, the J gene TRBJ1-2, with a possible D match to TRBD1 (6 bases). The sample consisted of PBMCs or T cells enriched from blood (not recorded which). In DNA, the CDR3 is TGTGCCAGCAGTGACTTCCTGGACAGTGACTATGGCTACACCTTC. Translating gives CASSDFLDSDYGYTF.